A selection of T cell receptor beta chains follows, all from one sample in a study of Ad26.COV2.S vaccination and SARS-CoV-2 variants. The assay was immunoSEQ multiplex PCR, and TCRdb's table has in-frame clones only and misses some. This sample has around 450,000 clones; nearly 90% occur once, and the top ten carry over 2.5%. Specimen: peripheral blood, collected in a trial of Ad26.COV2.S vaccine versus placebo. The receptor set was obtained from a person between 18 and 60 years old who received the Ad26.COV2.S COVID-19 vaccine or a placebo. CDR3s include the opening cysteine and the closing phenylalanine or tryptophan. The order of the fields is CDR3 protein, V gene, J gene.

CDR3 protein: CASSRGQNLNNSPLHF
V gene: TRBV4-1
J gene: TRBJ1-6

CDR3 protein: CASSLKYTGELFF
V gene: TRBV5-4
J gene: TRBJ2-2

CDR3 protein: CASSLEVMNTEAFF
V gene: TRBV5-1
J gene: TRBJ1-1

CDR3 protein: CASSPPGAEGDGYTF
V gene: TRBV18
J gene: TRBJ1-2

CDR3 protein: CATITGNYGYTF
V gene: TRBV19
J gene: TRBJ1-2

CDR3 protein: CASSVVRRGDEAFF
V gene: TRBV9
J gene: TRBJ1-1

CDR3 protein: CASTERAGGVTQYF
V gene: TRBV6-5
J gene: TRBJ2-5

CDR3 protein: CASSLLRGRSGNTIYF
V gene: TRBV5-5
J gene: TRBJ1-3

CDR3 protein: CASSSGQLNSLWNTEAFF
V gene: TRBV5-1
J gene: TRBJ1-1

CDR3 protein: CASSEAAGEYNEQFF
V gene: TRBV6-1
J gene: TRBJ2-1

CDR3 protein: CASSQSRTGTSNYGYTF
V gene: TRBV4-2
J gene: TRBJ1-2

CDR3 protein: CASSLPPLQETQYF
V gene: TRBV7-6
J gene: TRBJ2-5

CDR3 protein: CAISESEVGSNGYTF
V gene: TRBV10-3
J gene: TRBJ1-2

CDR3 protein: CASSYGYNQPQHF
V gene: TRBV6-2/TRBV6-3
J gene: TRBJ1-5

CDR3 protein: CASSPHNLGREDYEQYF
V gene: TRBV5-1
J gene: TRBJ2-7

CDR3 protein: CASPTRPGQDTDTQYF
V gene: TRBV5-8
J gene: TRBJ2-3

CDR3 protein: CASSYSKRGRPNTEAFF
V gene: TRBV6-2/TRBV6-3
J gene: TRBJ1-1

CDR3 protein: CAIMAGDHTEAFF
V gene: TRBV10-3
J gene: TRBJ1-1

CDR3 protein: CASSPMGTDTQYF
V gene: TRBV18
J gene: TRBJ2-3

CDR3 protein: CSAARGNTIYF
V gene: TRBV29-1
J gene: TRBJ1-3

CDR3 protein: CASSSYTPGTQYF
V gene: TRBV7-2
J gene: TRBJ2-5

CDR3 protein: CASSADGREYGYTF
V gene: TRBV9
J gene: TRBJ1-2

CDR3 protein: CASSFGTGPYGYTF
V gene: TRBV28
J gene: TRBJ1-2

CDR3 protein: CASSRQGGDTIYF
V gene: TRBV4-2
J gene: TRBJ1-3

CDR3 protein: CAWSDSVYEQYF
V gene: TRBV30
J gene: TRBJ2-7

CDR3 protein: CAISESLASGGLNEQFF
V gene: TRBV10-3
J gene: TRBJ2-1

CDR3 protein: CASSVYFSEQYF
V gene: TRBV9
J gene: TRBJ2-7

CDR3 protein: CASSLMRSRCNQPQHF
V gene: TRBV7-3
J gene: TRBJ1-5

CDR3 protein: CASSPLLGQGLSAGYTF
V gene: TRBV18
J gene: TRBJ1-2

CDR3 protein: CASSFHRAGGELFF
V gene: TRBV27
J gene: TRBJ2-2

CDR3 protein: CASSLAGTGGNGYTF
V gene: TRBV11-1
J gene: TRBJ1-2

CDR3 protein: CATSSPQGSIDGYTF
V gene: TRBV15
J gene: TRBJ1-2

CDR3 protein: CASSYSTTDTQYF
V gene: TRBV6-2/TRBV6-3
J gene: TRBJ2-3

CDR3 protein: CASSRPTGLNTEAFF
V gene: TRBV19
J gene: TRBJ1-1

CDR3 protein: CASSWRTLRRDPGYF
V gene: TRBV5-1
J gene: TRBJ2-3

CDR3 protein: CASSQGLYSLSWSGNTIYF
V gene: TRBV4-3
J gene: TRBJ1-3

CDR3 protein: CASSQDRRPDSRAFF
V gene: TRBV4-3
J gene: TRBJ1-1

CDR3 protein: CASSPDPTGNIQYF
V gene: TRBV5-6
J gene: TRBJ2-4

CDR3 protein: CASSAYGGNTREKLFF
V gene: TRBV2
J gene: TRBJ1-4

CDR3 protein: CASSPRRSYEQYF
V gene: TRBV18
J gene: TRBJ2-7

CDR3 protein: CASSNRGTEAFF
V gene: TRBV12-3/TRBV12-4
J gene: TRBJ1-1

CDR3 protein: CASSLGARSEAFF
V gene: TRBV5-1
J gene: TRBJ1-1

CDR3 protein: CASSQGSDTQYF
V gene: TRBV3-1/TRBV3-2
J gene: TRBJ2-3

CDR3 protein: CASSPPTDTQYF
V gene: TRBV18
J gene: TRBJ2-3

CDR3 protein: CASSRSPESTGAPYNEQFF
V gene: TRBV6-6
J gene: TRBJ2-1

CDR3 protein: CASSIGDRDVMNTEAFF
V gene: TRBV19
J gene: TRBJ1-1

CDR3 protein: CASSGPTPLPGRYGYTF
V gene: TRBV5-4
J gene: TRBJ1-2

CDR3 protein: CASGTGLNTGELFF
V gene: TRBV6-5
J gene: TRBJ2-2

CDR3 protein: CASSVGSGTEAFF
V gene: TRBV9
J gene: TRBJ1-1

CDR3 protein: CASSSIQTGGETQYF
V gene: TRBV5-1
J gene: TRBJ2-5

CDR3 protein: CASSVGSAYGYTF
V gene: TRBV9
J gene: TRBJ1-2

CDR3 protein: CASKSSGGAYNEQFF
V gene: TRBV19
J gene: TRBJ2-1

CDR3 protein: CASSREGEQYF
V gene: TRBV18
J gene: TRBJ2-7

CDR3 protein: CASSLSGAEEAFF
V gene: TRBV11-3
J gene: TRBJ1-1

CDR3 protein: CASSPISGRYNEQFF
V gene: TRBV18
J gene: TRBJ2-1

CDR3 protein: CASSLSHERGEQYF
V gene: TRBV18
J gene: TRBJ2-7

CDR3 protein: CASSEMQYYEQYF
V gene: TRBV6-1
J gene: TRBJ2-7